These 32 T cell receptor beta chains were all obtained from the same sample, sequenced in a study of shared clonotypes between healthy human individuals. The repertoire was sequenced with immunoSEQ multiplex PCR; TCRdb's copy has only in-frame clones and lacks some. The sample yields 2,500,000 or so clones, under 95% seen once. The sequencing sample was made of naive CD4+ T cells from PBMCs. Subset reported: CD45RA+ positively selected. These receptor sequences come from a man between 18 and 29 years old in good health. Some clones in this sample may be carry-over from other donors' samples.

The chain joins TRBV28 to TRBJ2-1; 8 bases match TRBD2. This CDR3 is built from 14 residues. The germline CDR1 and CDR2 sequences are MDHEN and SYDVKM. The J segment lost 4 bases and the V segment lost 10 bases, leaving 9 bases of the junction unmatched. CDR3 coding DNA: TGTGCCACCCACCCGAGCGGGGGTTACAATGAGCAGTTCTTC. It is translated as CATHPSGGYNEQFF.

The chain employs TRBV7-8 and TRBJ1-4; D is undetermined. Trimming took 6 bases from V and 9 from J, leaving 20 bases between them. This CDR3 spans 15 amino acids. The germline V gene has CDR1 SGHVS and CDR2 FQNEAQ. The CDR3 is CASSPTRERAKKLFF. CDR3 DNA sequence: TGTGCCAGCAGTCCCACTCGGGAGCGGGCAAAAAAACTGTTTTTT. The variable domain in full, completed from reference TRBV7-8 and TRBJ1-4, reads GAGVSQSPRYKVAKRGQDVALRCDPISGHVSLFWYQQALGQGPEFLTYFQNEAQLDKSGLPSDRFFAERPEGSVSTLKIQRTQQEDSAVYLCASSPTRERAKKLFFGSGTQLSVL.

As regards this clone: The sample has other DNA sequences that encode this CDR3 too. V and J are TRBV28 and TRBJ1-2; D is unclear. In germline, CDR1 is MDHEN, CDR2 SYDVKM. The CDR3 length is 13 residues. The V end was cut by 1 base, the J end by 0 bases, with 3 bases between. The CDR3 loop is CASSLFPNYGYTF. CDR3 coding DNA: TGTGCCAGCAGTTTATTTCCTAACTATGGCTACACCTTC.

The V call is TRBV7-3, the J call TRBJ2-7; 7 bases are a match to TRBD1. Germline-derived CDR1 and CDR2 are SGHTA and FQGTGA. The CDR3 sequence is 14 residues long. After removal of 2 bases from V and 3 bases from J, the junction contained 4 bases not matched to a gene. The CDR3 bases are TGTGCCAGCAGCTTATCGGGACAGAACTACGAGCAGTACTTC. Translation: CASSLSGQNYEQYF.

On this clone: In the same sample, other DNA sequences code for this CDR3. This rearrangement joins TRBV28 to TRBJ2-3, with TRBD2 matching 9 bases. Germline CDR1 is MDHEN and CDR2 is SYDVKM. The CDR3 loop spans 14 amino acids. V lost 4 bases, J lost 3 bases, and 2 bases stayed unmatched. CDR3 nucleotides: TGTGCCAGCAGTTCTAGCGGGATAACAGATACGCAGTATTTT. Residues: CASSSSGITDTQYF.

V gene TRBV7-6 combines with J gene TRBJ1-1; D uncertain. CDR1 SGHVS and CDR2 FNYEAQ come from the germline V gene. Trimming pared 4 bases from V and 2 bases from J, leaving 11 bases between. The CDR3 covers 14 residues. The CDR3, as DNA: TGTGCCAGCAGCTCCAGAAGCCTTAACACTGAAGCTTTCTTT. Translation: CASSSRSLNTEAFF. Drawing the rest from reference TRBV7-6 and TRBJ1-1, the complete variable domain is GAGVSQSPRYKVTKRGQDVALRCDPISGHVSLYWYRQALGQGPEFLTYFNYEAQQDKSGLPNDRFSAERPEGSISTLTIQRTEQRDSAMYRCASSSRSLNTEAFFGQGTRLTVV.

The chain has TRBV11-2 and TRBJ2-7; the D gene could be TRBD1 or TRBD2 (5 bases each). The germline V and J ends were trimmed by 2 bases and 6 bases, with 14 bases remaining between them. This CDR3 contains 14 residues. Germline assignment: CDR1 SGHAT and CDR2 FQNNGV. The CDR3 region is CASSLRPGAGEQYF. DNA for the CDR3: TGTGCCAGCAGCTTACGGCCCGGGGCAGGCGAGCAGTACTTC.

The gene calls are TRBV5-1 and TRBJ2-3, with D perhaps TRBD1 (6 bases). The CDR3 runs to 15 residues. V lost 6 bases, J lost 4 bases, and 18 bases lay in between. The germline V gene has CDR1 SGHRS and CDR2 YFSETQ. The CDR3 protein is CASTSGAGVADTQYF. In nucleotides, the CDR3 is TGCGCCAGCACCTCGGGCGCAGGGGTGGCAGATACGCAGTATTTT.

The chain links TRBV5-1 to TRBJ2-3; tentatively, D is TRBD2 (6 bases). The length of the CDR3 is 15 residues. Germline CDR1 SGHRS, CDR2 YFSETQ. The V end lost 4 bases, the J end lost 7 bases, and 19 bases lay between the germline ends. CDR3 sequence: CASSSRPGTGNTQYF. Written as DNA, the CDR3 is TGCGCCAGCAGCAGCCGTCCCGGGACTGGAAATACGCAGTATTTT.

The gene calls are TRBV28 and TRBJ2-1, with 8 bases matching TRBD2. Germline V gives CDR1 MDHEN, CDR2 SYDVKM. The J segment lost 7 bases and the V segment lost 3 bases, leaving 14 bases of the junction unmatched. The CDR3 loop spans 17 amino acids. CDR3 sequence (DNA): TGTGCCAGCAGTTTGTCCCCTGCAGCGGGAGAAAGAAATGAGCAGTTCTTC. This translates into CASSLSPAAGERNEQFF.

The chain recombines TRBV28 with TRBJ1-3, with 7 positions matching TRBD1. CDR3 size: 15 residues. V shed 8 bases and J 0 bases; nucleotides not matched to a gene: 7. Germline assignment: CDR1 MDHEN and CDR2 SYDVKM. The CDR3 coding sequence is TGTGCCAGCCGACAGGGAACAATCTCTGGAAACACCATATATTTT. Its translation is CASRQGTISGNTIYF.

About this clone: Within the sample, other DNA sequences also encode this same CDR3. This sequence joins TRBV5-1 and TRBJ2-5, with D uncertain. The germline V gene has CDR1 SGHRS and CDR2 YFSETQ. The CDR3 totals 13 residues. The V end lost 0 bases, the J end lost 5 bases, and 8 bases lay between the germline ends. The CDR3 region is CASSLEGLETQYF. The CDR3 nucleotides are TGCGCCAGCAGCTTGGAAGGTTTGGAGACCCAGTACTTC.

The V gene is TRBV5-1, the J gene TRBJ2-7; D unresolved. Germline CDR1 SGHRS, CDR2 YFSETQ. The CDR3 has 12 amino acids. With 2 bases removed from V and 3 bases from J, the gap between germline ends came to 6 bases. As DNA, the CDR3 is TGCGCCAGCAGCTTCATAGGCTACGAGCAGTACTTC. It encodes CASSFIGYEQYF.

About this clone itself: This specimen includes other DNA sequences encoding the same CDR3. The CDR3 reads CASSIQGLNTEAFF. DNA of the CDR3: TGTGCCAGTAGTATACAGGGCCTGAACACTGAAGCTTTCTTT. The chain couples TRBV19 to TRBJ1-1; a possible D gene is TRBD1 (5 bases). CDR3 length: 14 residues. Trimming left V 2 bases short and J 0 bases short, with 7 bases between. CDR1 and CDR2 (germline): LNHDA, SQIVND (reference sequence).

The chain employs TRBV11-2 and TRBJ2-7; 11 bases match TRBD2. This CDR3 comprises 14 residues. The V gene's germline CDR1 is SGHAT and CDR2 FQNNGV. V lost 8 bases and J lost 1; bases outside the gene matches: 4. DNA for the CDR3: TGTGCCAGCGGGGGGACTAGCGGATCCTACGAGCAGTACTTC. Amino acids: CASGGTSGSYEQYF.

This clone has more than one count but fewer than ten. The J gene is TRBJ1-2, the V gene TRBV28; possibly TRBD1 for D (5 bases). The germline gives CDR1 MDHEN, CDR2 SYDVKM. There are 13 residues in the CDR3. Trimming pared 3 bases from V and 1 base from J, leaving 6 bases between. For the CDR3, the DNA is TGTGCCAGCAGTTTGACAGTTAACTATGGCTACACCTTC. Translating it yields CASSLTVNYGYTF.

The CDR3 here is CASSESGRSQETQYF. In DNA form, the CDR3 reads TGTGCCAGCAGTGAATCTGGGCGGAGCCAAGAGACCCAGTACTTC. The chain is built from TRBV2 and TRBJ2-5; D gene unclear. Germline V gene data show CDR1 as SNHLY and CDR2 as FYNNEI. V shed 2 bases and J shed 1 base, with 11 bases lying between them. The CDR3 has 15 amino acids.

The J gene is TRBJ2-1, the V gene TRBV15, with a tentative D call TRBD2 (6 bases). The CDR3 consists of 18 residues. Germline lookup yields CDR1 LNHNV and CDR2 YYDKDF (reference sequence). Trimming took 3 bases from V and 0 from J, leaving 18 bases between them. DNA for the CDR3: TGTGCCACCAGCAGTAACATACCGGAGGGGAGCTCCTACAATGAGCAGTTCTTC. This gives the protein CATSSNIPEGSSYNEQFF.

This clone has only a few counts. J is TRBJ1-2 and V is TRBV6-1; D unclear. The CDR3 is 15 residues long. V lost 2 bases, J lost 0 bases, and 10 bases lay in between. In germline, CDR1 is MNHNS, CDR2 SASEGT. In DNA, the CDR3 is TGTGCCAGCAGTGAATCCTTGAGTCCTAACTATGGCTACACCTTC. Amino acid sequence: CASSESLSPNYGYTF.

This rearrangement joins TRBV11-2 to TRBJ2-7; the D gene is possibly TRBD2 (6 bases). V shed 6 bases and J shed 2 bases, with 17 bases lying between them. Per germline, CDR1 SGHAT and CDR2 FQNNGV. The CDR3 sequence is 15 residues long. The CDR3: CASRPLRDSTYEQYF. CDR3 bases: TGTGCCAGCAGGCCCCTAAGGGACTCCACCTACGAGCAGTACTTC.

In this sample, this clone turned up once. This specimen includes other DNA sequences encoding the same CDR3. The chain's CDR3 is CASSGGQGSQPQHF. CDR3 sequence (DNA): TGTGCCAGCAGCGGGGGACAGGGGTCTCAGCCCCAGCATTTT. The rearrangement links TRBV9 to TRBJ1-5; 10 bases agree with TRBD1. The CDR3 contains 14 residues. V trimming: 3 bases; J trimming: 6 bases; junction bases outside the gene matches: 3. CDR1 and CDR2 (germline): SGDLS, YYNGEE. Variable domain in full (rest from reference TRBV9 and TRBJ1-5): DSGVTQTPKHLITATGQRVTLRCSPRSGDLSVYWYQQSLDQGLQFLIQYYNGEERAKGNILERFSAQQFPDLHSELNLSSLELGDSALYFCASSGGQGSQPQHFGDGTRLSIL.

As concerns this clone: Additional DNA sequences in this sample encode the identical CDR3. The genes are TRBV10-3 and TRBJ1-2; TRBD1 might be the D (5 bases). CDR1 and CDR2 (germline): ENHRY, SYGVKD. CDR3 size: 14 residues. Trimming shortened V by 0 bases and J by 1 base, and 6 bases separated the two germline ends. CDR3 in DNA: TGTGCCATCAGTGAGTCGGGACGTAACTATGGCTACACCTTC. Amino acid sequence: CAISESGRNYGYTF.

The chain is built from TRBV5-1 and TRBJ1-4; 7 bases map to TRBD1. The CDR3 has 15 amino acids. The germline CDR1 and CDR2 sequences are SGHRS and YFSETQ. V lost 4 bases to trimming and J lost 4 bases; unmatched junction nucleotides: 7. The CDR3 loop is CASSLTGQLNEKLFF. For the CDR3, the DNA is TGCGCCAGCAGCCTGACGGGACAGCTTAATGAAAAACTGTTTTTT.

The chain carries TRBV28 and TRBJ2-5; D remains unclear. Germline CDR1 is MDHEN and CDR2 is SYDVKM. Deletions cut 8 bases from V and 5 bases from J, with 18 bases between. This CDR3 has 14 amino acids. DNA for the CDR3: TGTGCCAGCCTTATCTTGGGCCCCTGGGAGACCCAGTACTTC. This gives the protein CASLILGPWETQYF.

This chain links TRBV5-1 with TRBJ2-7; TRBD1 might be the D (5 bases). This CDR3 comprises 12 residues. Between the trimmed V and J ends, which lost 2 bases and 5 bases, there was a span of 8 bases. Germline CDR1 is SGHRS and CDR2 is YFSETQ. Here the CDR3 reads CASSFQGDEQYF. The CDR3 nucleotides read TGCGCCAGCAGCTTCCAAGGGGACGAGCAGTACTTC.

This clone came up once. This chain connects TRBV11-2 to TRBJ2-1; TRBD1 might be the D (5 bases). The germline V and J ends were trimmed by 5 bases and 0 bases, with 23 bases remaining between them. Germline values: CDR1 SGHAT, CDR2 FQNNGV. This CDR3 contains 19 residues. CDR3 in DNA: TGTGCCAGCAGCCTACAGGAGAGACAGCTACCCTTCTCCTACAATGAGCAGTTCTTC. Protein sequence: CASSLQERQLPFSYNEQFF.

This sequence joins TRBV2 and TRBJ1-1, with D possibly matching TRBD1 (5 bases). The germline V and J ends were trimmed by 7 bases and 5 bases, with 14 bases remaining between them. The CDR3 spans 13 residues. The germline gives CDR1 SNHLY, CDR2 FYNNEI. CDR3: CASTLSWGTEAFF. CDR3 DNA: TGTGCCAGCACCCTGTCTTGGGGGACTGAAGCTTTCTTT.

V usage is TRBV29-1 and J usage is TRBJ1-4, with 9 nucleotides matching TRBD1. Germline V lookup: CDR1 SQVTM, CDR2 ANQGSEA. The length of the CDR3 is 13 residues. The junction had 7 bases not matched to a gene; V was cut back by 7 bases and J by 7 bases. The DNA for the CDR3 is TGCAGCGCCCTGACAGGGGGGAGTGAAAAACTGTTTTTT. This gives the protein CSALTGGSEKLFF.

The V gene is TRBV10-1, the J gene TRBJ2-3; D could derive from TRBD1 or TRBD2 (5 bases each). Germline-derived CDR1 and CDR2 are WNHNN and SYGVQD (reference sequence). V was clipped by 5 bases and J by 0 bases, with 9 bases between them. The CDR3 contains 14 residues. CDR3 loop: CASSRGRSTDTQYF. In DNA form, the CDR3 reads TGCGCCAGCAGTCGGGGACGGAGCACAGATACGCAGTATTTT.

The CDR3 spells CASSIVPAPGANVLTF. Here the CDR3 DNA reads TGTGCCAGTAGTATAGTCCCGGCACCTGGGGCCAACGTCCTGACTTTC. V is TRBV19 and J is TRBJ2-6; D remains unclear. The germline V and J ends were trimmed by 1 base and 2 bases, with 9 bases remaining between them. This CDR3 is built from 16 residues. Germline values: CDR1 LNHDA, CDR2 SQIVND (reference sequence).

This chain links TRBV6-5 with TRBJ1-2, with D unresolved. CDR1 and CDR2 (germline): MNHEY, SVGAGI. V lost 0 bases and J lost 7, with 18 bases in between. This CDR3 has 16 residues. CDR3: CASSYSQRVGLLGYTF. The CDR3 DNA reads as TGTGCCAGCAGTTACTCGCAGAGGGTGGGATTACTTGGCTACACCTTC.

This chain uses TRBV19 with TRBJ2-7, with a tentative D call TRBD2 (6 bases). Germline CDR1 is LNHDA and CDR2 is SQIVND (reference sequence). CDR3 length: 16 amino acids. The V end lost 5 bases, the J end lost 3 bases, and 20 bases lay between the germline ends. CDR3 nucleotides: TGTGCCAGTAGTCCTACCGCGGGATCCGGACTCTACGAGCAGTACTTC. This codes for CASSPTAGSGLYEQYF.